Presented here are 18 T cell receptor beta chains from one specimen sequenced in a study of blood T cells in healthy people across ages. With a J-beta primer mix and a sample-barcoded 5' primer, a second PCR ran about 6 to 11 cycles. TCRdb reprocessed the 5' RACE reads via MiXCR and lists one record per CDR3 protein. Here the sample spans almost 1 million distinct CDR3 sequences, around 54% being singletons. The sequencing input was blood. The receptor source for this set is a woman aged 55-75 years in good health.

CDR3 loop: CASSTSGLARNEQYF. CDR3 DNA: TGTGCCAGCAGCACCTCCGGCCTAGCGAGGAACGAGCAGTACTTC. The chain employs TRBV3-1 and TRBJ2-7; D is perhaps TRBD2 (6 bases). V lost 5 bases to trimming and J lost 5 bases, with 19 bases between them. The germline gives CDR1 LGHDT, CDR2 YNNKEL (reference sequence). CDR3 size: 15 residues.

The chain employs TRBV18 and TRBJ2-4; 7 bases line up with TRBD1. The J call may be mistaken, given a closer DNA end match to TRBJ2-5. Germline assignment: CDR1 KGHSH and CDR2 LQKENI. The CDR3 has 14 residues. The CDR3, as DNA: TGTGCCAGCTCACCTATGACAGGGCAAGAGACCCAGTACTTC. Its translation is CASSPMTGQETQYF.

This chain joins TRBV6-2 or TRBV6-3 and TRBJ2-3; a weak D match, TRBD2 (6 bases). CDR1 and CDR2 from the germline V gene are MNHEY and SVGEGT. V shed 10 bases and J shed 8 bases, with 13 bases lying between them. The CDR3 sequence is 11 residues long. The CDR3 DNA sequence: TGTGCCACCTCTTTCGGGGGTACGCAGTATTTT. Amino acids: CATSFGGTQYF.

V and J are TRBV18 and TRBJ1-2; D remains ambiguous. In germline, CDR1 is KGHSH, CDR2 LQKENI. The CDR3 is 13 amino acids. Trimming shortened V by 2 bases and J by 3 bases, and 7 bases separated the two germline ends. The CDR3 region is CASSPEGDYGYTF. The CDR3 nucleotides are TGTGCCAGCTCACCAGAGGGAGACTATGGCTACACCTTC. Full variable domain (rest looked up from reference TRBV18 and TRBJ1-2): NAGVMQNPRHLVRRRGQEARLRCSPMKGHSHVYWYRQLPEEGLKFMVYLQKENIIDESGMPKERFSAEFPKEGPSILRIQQVVRGDSAAYFCASSPEGDYGYTFGSGTRLTVV.

This clonotype was recorded only once. V and J are TRBV7-2 and TRBJ2-1; no clear D. Germline lookup yields CDR1 SGHTA and CDR2 FQGNSA. V was cut by 0 bases and J by 8 bases, with 8 bases left in between. The CDR3 consists of 13 residues. CDR3 protein: CASSLAKSDEQFF. The CDR3, as DNA: TGTGCCAGCAGCTTAGCGAAGTCTGATGAGCAGTTCTTC.

The chain has TRBV29-1 and TRBJ2-1, with 7 positions matching TRBD2. CDR1 is SQVTM, CDR2 ANQGSEA, per germline. V shed 8 bases and J 9 bases; nucleotides not matched to a gene: 19. The length of the CDR3 is 15 residues. The CDR3 loop is CSSTGGAGLFSEQFF. Written as DNA, the CDR3 is TGCAGCTCTACGGGGGGTGCAGGGTTATTTTCTGAGCAGTTCTTC.

This clonotype was recorded at least ten times. The chain is built from TRBV7-9 and TRBJ2-5; no firm D call. This CDR3 is built from 12 residues. CDR1 and CDR2 from the germline V gene are SEHNR and FQNEAQ (reference sequence). Trimming cost V 1 base and J 5 bases, with 5 bases left between them. The CDR3 protein is CASSLEPETQYF. The DNA of the CDR3 is TGTGCCAGCAGCTTAGAGCCGGAGACCCAGTACTTC.

This clonotype has just one count. CDR3 residues: CASTRGSTMSTDTQYF. Here the CDR3 DNA reads TGTGCCAGCACCCGGGGGAGTACCATGAGCACAGATACGCAGTATTTT. The rearrangement uses TRBV9 and TRBJ2-3; the D gene is possibly TRBD2 (6 bases). The CDR3 loop spans 16 amino acids. Trimming took 6 bases from V and 0 from J, leaving 17 bases between them. Germline assignment: CDR1 SGDLS and CDR2 YYNGEE.

The chain combines TRBV5-1 with TRBJ1-1; D remains ambiguous. V was clipped by 1 base and J by 3 bases, with 16 bases between them. CDR1 is SGHRS and CDR2 is YFSETQ in the germline V gene. CDR3 length: 16 amino acids. For the CDR3, the DNA is TGCGCCAGCAGCTTGAACGGTGTCTCCATCTACACTGAAGCTTTCTTT. This gives the protein CASSLNGVSIYTEAFF.

This rearrangement joins TRBV14 to TRBJ2-1, with D perhaps TRBD1 or TRBD2 (5 bases each). The ends were cut back, 3 bases at V and 8 bases at J, with 17 bases in the middle. The germline gives CDR1 SGHDN, CDR2 FVKESK. The CDR3 consists of 15 residues. The CDR3 sequence: CASSHLGTDIDEQFF. The DNA of the CDR3 is TGTGCCAGCAGCCACCTTGGGACCGACATCGATGAGCAGTTCTTC.

This clonotype has a handful of counts. The chain has TRBV20-1 and TRBJ2-7, with D perhaps matching TRBD1 (5 bases). The V and J ends lost 6 bases and 5 bases respectively, with 11 bases between them. Germline loops: CDR1 DFQATT, CDR2 SNEGSKA (reference sequence). This CDR3 has 11 residues. The CDR3 DNA reads as TGCAGTGCCGAGACAGTGGACGAGCAGTACTTC. It translates to CSAETVDEQYF.

In this sample, this clonotype turned up a few times. This chain joins TRBV10-3 and TRBJ2-5, with D perhaps being TRBD1 or TRBD2 (5 bases each). In germline, CDR1 is ENHRY, CDR2 SYGVKD. The CDR3 extends over 13 amino acids. V was clipped by 6 bases and J by 5 bases, with 13 bases between them. The CDR3 loop reads CAISGPEGETQYF. CDR3 DNA sequence: TGTGCCATCAGCGGGCCTGAGGGGGAGACCCAGTACTTC.

The V gene is TRBV27, the J gene TRBJ1-5; 7 nucleotides match TRBD1. The ends lost 6 bases at V and 5 bases at J; junction bases unmatched: 4. Germline assignment: CDR1 MNHEY and CDR2 SMNVEV (reference sequence). The CDR3 sequence is 13 residues long. This CDR3 reads CASSDRAYQPQHF. CDR3 in DNA: TGTGCCAGCAGCGACAGGGCATATCAGCCCCAGCATTTT.

In this sample, this clonotype turned up a few times. The V call is TRBV27, the J call TRBJ2-7, with a weak D call TRBD2 (6 bases). CDR1 and CDR2 (germline): MNHEY, SMNVEV (reference sequence). V was shortened by 5 bases and J by 3 bases, with 26 bases between the two germline ends. The CDR3 extends over 18 amino acids. The CDR3 loop reads CASSPSHSPPGALYEQYF. As DNA, the CDR3 is TGTGCCAGCAGTCCTAGCCACTCTCCTCCGGGAGCTCTCTACGAGCAGTACTTC.

V is TRBV20-1 and J is TRBJ1-2; 7 nucleotides agree with TRBD1. The length of the CDR3 is 12 residues. The V gene's germline CDR1 is DFQATT and CDR2 SNEGSKA (reference sequence). The V segment lost 8 bases and the J segment 8 bases; nucleotides outside the gene matches: 11. CDR3 region: CSSLKGAFGYTF. DNA of the CDR3: TGCAGTTCCTTGAAGGGGGCTTTCGGCTACACCTTC.

The chain joins TRBV28 to TRBJ2-6; 11 bases line up with TRBD1. CDR3 length: 17 amino acids. J lost 1 base, V lost 4 bases, and 3 bases had no gene match. The germline V gene encodes CDR1 MDHEN and CDR2 SYDVKM. The CDR3 spells CASSSGTGGSGANVLTF. CDR3 in DNA: TGTGCCAGCAGTTCCGGGACAGGGGGATCTGGGGCCAACGTCCTGACTTTC.

This clonotype was detected only a few times. The rearrangement links TRBV7-9 to TRBJ2-5; D may be TRBD1 or TRBD2 (6 bases each). Germline V gives CDR1 SEHNR, CDR2 FQNEAQ (reference sequence). The CDR3 is made up of 17 amino acids. Between the trimmed V and J ends, which lost 2 bases and 2 bases, there was a span of 18 bases. CDR3 sequence (DNA): TGTGCCAGCAGCTTAAGCGGAGGGCAGGGGAGACAAGAGACCCAGTACTTC. It codes for CASSLSGGQGRQETQYF. The complete variable domain, with remaining parts taken from reference TRBV7-9 and TRBJ2-5, reads DTGVSQNPRHKITKRGQNVTFRCDPISEHNRLYWYRQTLGQGPEFLTYFQNEAQLEKSRLLSDRFSAERPKGSFSTLEIQRTEQGDSAMYLCASSLSGGQGRQETQYFGPGTRLLVL.

A note on this clonotype: An end of the junction does not agree with germline; a read error may underlie this. The CDR3 DNA reads TGTGCCTGCAGCTCGGGACTAGCGGGAAGGGGGTACTTC. Its translation: CACSSGLAGRGYF. The chain uses TRBV5-5 and TRBJ2-7, with 13 positions matching TRBD2. From germline, CDR1 is SGHKS and CDR2 YYEKEE (reference sequence). The CDR3 is 13 residues long. Full variable domain (missing parts from reference TRBV5-5 and TRBJ2-7): DAGVTQSPTHLIKTRGQQVTLRCSPISGHKSVSWYQQVLGQGPQFIFQYYEKEERGRGNFPDRFSARQFPNYSSELNVNALLLGDSALYLCACSSGLAGRGYFGPGTRLTVT.